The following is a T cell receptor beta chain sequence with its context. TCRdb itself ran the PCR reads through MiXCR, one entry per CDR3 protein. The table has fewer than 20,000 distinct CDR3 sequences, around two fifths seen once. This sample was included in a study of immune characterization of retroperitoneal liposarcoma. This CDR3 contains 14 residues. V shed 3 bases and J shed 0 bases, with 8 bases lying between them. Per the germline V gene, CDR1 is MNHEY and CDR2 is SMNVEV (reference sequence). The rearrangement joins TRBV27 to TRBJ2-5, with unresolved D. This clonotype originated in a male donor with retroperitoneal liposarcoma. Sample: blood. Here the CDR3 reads CASSLSRYQETQYF. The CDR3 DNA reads TGTGCCAGCAGTTTGAGTAGATACCAAGAGACCCAGTACTTC.